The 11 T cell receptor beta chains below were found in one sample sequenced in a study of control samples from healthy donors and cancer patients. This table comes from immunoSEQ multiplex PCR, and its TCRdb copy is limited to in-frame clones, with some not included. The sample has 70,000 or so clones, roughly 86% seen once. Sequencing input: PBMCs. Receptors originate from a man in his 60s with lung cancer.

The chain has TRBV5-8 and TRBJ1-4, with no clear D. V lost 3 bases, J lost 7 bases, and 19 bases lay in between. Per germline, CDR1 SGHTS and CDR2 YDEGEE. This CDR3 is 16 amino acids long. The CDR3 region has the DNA TGTGCCAGCAGCTCCAGTACAGCTCCCATGGTTGAAAAACTGTTTTTT. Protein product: CASSSSTAPMVEKLFF.

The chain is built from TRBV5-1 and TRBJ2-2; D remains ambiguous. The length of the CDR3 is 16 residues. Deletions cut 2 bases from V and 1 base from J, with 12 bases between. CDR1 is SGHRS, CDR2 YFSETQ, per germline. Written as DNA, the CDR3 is TGCGCCAGCAGCTTTTTATCGGCAGGGAACACCGGGGAGCTGTTTTTT. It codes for CASSFLSAGNTGELFF.

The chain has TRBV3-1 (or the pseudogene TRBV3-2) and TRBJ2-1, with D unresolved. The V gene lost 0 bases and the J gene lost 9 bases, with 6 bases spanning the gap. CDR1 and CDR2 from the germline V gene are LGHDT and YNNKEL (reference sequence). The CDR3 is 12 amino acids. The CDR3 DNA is TGTGCCAGCAGCCAAGATTGGAGTGAGCAGTTCTTC. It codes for CASSQDWSEQFF.

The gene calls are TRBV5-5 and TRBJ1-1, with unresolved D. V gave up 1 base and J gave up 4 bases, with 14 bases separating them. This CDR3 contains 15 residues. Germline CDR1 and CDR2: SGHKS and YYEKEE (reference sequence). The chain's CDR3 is CASSLSSAVSTEAFF. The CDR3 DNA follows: TGTGCCAGCAGCTTGAGTTCAGCCGTGAGCACTGAAGCTTTCTTT. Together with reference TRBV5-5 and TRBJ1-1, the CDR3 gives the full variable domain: DAGVTQSPTHLIKTRGQQVTLRCSPISGHKSVSWYQQVLGQGPQFIFQYYEKEERGRGNFPDRFSARQFPNYSSELNVNALLLGDSALYLCASSLSSAVSTEAFFGQGTRLTVV.

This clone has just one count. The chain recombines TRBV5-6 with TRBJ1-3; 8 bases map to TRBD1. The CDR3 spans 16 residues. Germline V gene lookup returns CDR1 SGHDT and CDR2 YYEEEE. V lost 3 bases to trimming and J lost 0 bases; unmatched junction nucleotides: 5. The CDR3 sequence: CASSWTGFASGNTIYF. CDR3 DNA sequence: TGTGCCAGCAGCTGGACAGGGTTCGCCTCTGGAAACACCATATATTTT.

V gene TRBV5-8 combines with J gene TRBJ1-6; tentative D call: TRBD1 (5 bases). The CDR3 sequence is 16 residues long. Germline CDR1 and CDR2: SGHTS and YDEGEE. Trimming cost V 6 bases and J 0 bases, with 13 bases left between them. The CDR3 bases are TGTGCCAGCACCGCGACGGGGGGCTCCTATAATTCACCCCTCCACTTT. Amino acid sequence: CASTATGGSYNSPLHF.

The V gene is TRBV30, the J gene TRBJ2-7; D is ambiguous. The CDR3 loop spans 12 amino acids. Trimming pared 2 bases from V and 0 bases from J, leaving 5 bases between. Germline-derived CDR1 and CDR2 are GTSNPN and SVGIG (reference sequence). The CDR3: CAWSSSSYEQYV. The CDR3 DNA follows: TGTGCCTGGAGTAGCAGCTCCTACGAGCAGTACGTC.

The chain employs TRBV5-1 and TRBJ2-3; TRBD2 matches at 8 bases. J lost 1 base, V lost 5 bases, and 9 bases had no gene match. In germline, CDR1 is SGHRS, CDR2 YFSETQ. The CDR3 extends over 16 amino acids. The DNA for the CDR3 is TGCGCCAGCAGTTTTGCGACTAGCGTCGGCACAGATACGCAGTATTTT. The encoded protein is CASSFATSVGTDTQYF. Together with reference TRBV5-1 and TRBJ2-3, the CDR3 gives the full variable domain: KAGVTQTPRYLIKTRGQQVTLSCSPISGHRSVSWYQQTPGQGLQFLFEYFSETQRNKGNFPGRFSGRQFSNSRSEMNVSTLELGDSALYLCASSFATSVGTDTQYFGPGTRLTVL.

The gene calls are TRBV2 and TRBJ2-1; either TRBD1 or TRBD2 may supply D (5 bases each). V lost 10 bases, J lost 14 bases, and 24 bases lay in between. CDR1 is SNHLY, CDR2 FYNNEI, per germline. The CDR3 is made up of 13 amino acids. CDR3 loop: CATEGPSGLQKFF. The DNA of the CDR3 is TGTGCCACCGAGGGTCCTTCAGGGCTTCAGAAGTTCTTC.

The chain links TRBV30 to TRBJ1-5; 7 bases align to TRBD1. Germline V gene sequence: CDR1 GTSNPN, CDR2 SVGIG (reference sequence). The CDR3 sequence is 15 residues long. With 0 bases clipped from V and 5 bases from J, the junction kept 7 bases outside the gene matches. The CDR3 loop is CAWSVGGPQDQPQHF. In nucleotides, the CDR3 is TGTGCCTGGAGTGTAGGGGGCCCGCAGGATCAGCCCCAGCATTTT.

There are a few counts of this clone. DNA for the CDR3: TGTGCCAGCAGCTTCCTACGTACGGGAACTGAAGCTTTCTTT. Amino acids: CASSFLRTGTEAFF. The chain carries TRBV14 and TRBJ1-1; D remains unclear. Per germline, CDR1 SGHDN and CDR2 FVKESK. The germline V and J ends were trimmed by 5 bases and 5 bases, with 15 bases remaining between them. The CDR3 spans 14 residues.